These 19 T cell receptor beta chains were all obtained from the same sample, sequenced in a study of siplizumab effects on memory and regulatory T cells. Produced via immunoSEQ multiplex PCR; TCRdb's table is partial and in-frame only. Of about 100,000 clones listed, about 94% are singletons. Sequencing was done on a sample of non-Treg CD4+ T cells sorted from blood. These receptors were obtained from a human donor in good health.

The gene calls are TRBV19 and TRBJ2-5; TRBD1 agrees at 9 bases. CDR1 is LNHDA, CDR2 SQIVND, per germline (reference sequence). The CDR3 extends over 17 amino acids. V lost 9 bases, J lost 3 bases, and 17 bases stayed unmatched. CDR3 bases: TGTGCCAGCCCGGGACAGGGACCCCCACCGCACAAAGAGACCCAGTACTTC. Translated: CASPGQGPPPHKETQYF. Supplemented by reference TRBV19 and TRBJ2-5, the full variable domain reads DGGITQSPKYLFRKEGQNVTLSCEQNLNHDAMYWYRQDPGQGLRLIYYSQIVNDFQKGDIAEGYSVSREKKESFPLTVTSAQKNPTAFYLCASPGQGPPPHKETQYFGPGTRLLVL.

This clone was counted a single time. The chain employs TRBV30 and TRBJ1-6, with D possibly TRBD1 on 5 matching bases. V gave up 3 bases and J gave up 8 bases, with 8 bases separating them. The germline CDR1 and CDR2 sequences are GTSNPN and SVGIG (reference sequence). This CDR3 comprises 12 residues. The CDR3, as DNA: TGTGCCTGGAGGACGACAGATTCACCCCTCCACTTT. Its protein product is CAWRTTDSPLHF.

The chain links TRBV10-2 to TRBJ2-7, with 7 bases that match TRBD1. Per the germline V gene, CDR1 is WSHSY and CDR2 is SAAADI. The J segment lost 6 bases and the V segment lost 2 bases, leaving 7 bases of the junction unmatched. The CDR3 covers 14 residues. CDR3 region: CASSERQGVSEQYF. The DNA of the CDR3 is TGCGCCAGCAGTGAGCGGCAGGGGGTCAGCGAGCAGTACTTC.

In DNA, the CDR3 is TGTGCCAGTAGTATAGATCTATTGGGGGGTCGGGAGACCCAGTACTTC. It codes for CASSIDLLGGRETQYF. The chain is built from TRBV19 and TRBJ2-5; tentatively, D is TRBD2 (6 bases). Per germline, CDR1 LNHDA and CDR2 SQIVND (reference sequence). This CDR3 is built from 16 residues. Trimming took 0 bases from V and 5 from J, leaving 16 bases between them.

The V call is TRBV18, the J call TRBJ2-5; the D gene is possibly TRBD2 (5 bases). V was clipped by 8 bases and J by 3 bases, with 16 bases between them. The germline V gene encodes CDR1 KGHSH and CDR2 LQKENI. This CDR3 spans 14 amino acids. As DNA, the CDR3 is TGTGCCAGCCTAGAATTAGGGAGTAAAGAGACCCAGTACTTC. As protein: CASLELGSKETQYF. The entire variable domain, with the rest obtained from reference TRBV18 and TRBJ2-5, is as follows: NAGVMQNPRHLVRRRGQEARLRCSPMKGHSHVYWYRQLPEEGLKFMVYLQKENIIDESGMPKERFSAEFPKEGPSILRIQQVVRGDSAAYFCASLELGSKETQYFGPGTRLLVL.

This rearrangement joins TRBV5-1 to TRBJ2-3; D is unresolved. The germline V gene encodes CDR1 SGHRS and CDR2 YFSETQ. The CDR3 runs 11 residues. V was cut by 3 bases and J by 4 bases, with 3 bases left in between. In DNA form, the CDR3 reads TGCGCCAGCAGCTGGGCAGATACGCAGTATTTT. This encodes CASSWADTQYF.

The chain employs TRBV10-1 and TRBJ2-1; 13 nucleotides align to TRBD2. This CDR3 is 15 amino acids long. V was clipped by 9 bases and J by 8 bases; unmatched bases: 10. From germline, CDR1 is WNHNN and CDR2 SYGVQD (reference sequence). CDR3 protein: CARTSGRVPSYEQFF. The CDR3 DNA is TGCGCCAGAACTAGCGGGAGGGTTCCCAGCTATGAGCAGTTCTTC.

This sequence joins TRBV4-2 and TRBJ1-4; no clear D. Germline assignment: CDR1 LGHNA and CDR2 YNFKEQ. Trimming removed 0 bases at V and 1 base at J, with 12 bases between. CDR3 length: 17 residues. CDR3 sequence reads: CASSQEDILVTNEKLFF. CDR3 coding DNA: TGTGCCAGCAGCCAAGAAGACATACTAGTAACTAATGAAAAACTGTTTTTT.

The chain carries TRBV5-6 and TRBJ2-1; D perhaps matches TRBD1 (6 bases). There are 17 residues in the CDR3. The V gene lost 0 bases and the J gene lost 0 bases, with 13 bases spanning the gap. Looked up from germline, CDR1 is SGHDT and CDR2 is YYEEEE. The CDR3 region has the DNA TGTGCCAGCAGCTTGGTGGACAGACCCAGCTCCTACAATGAGCAGTTCTTC. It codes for CASSLVDRPSSYNEQFF.

The DNA for the CDR3 is TGTGCCAGCAGCTTGTTTCCTAGCGGGAGAGCCTACGAGCAGTACTTC. Translated, it gives CASSLFPSGRAYEQYF. The chain is built from TRBV5-6 and TRBJ2-7, with TRBD2 matching over 10 bases. This CDR3 is 16 amino acids long. After removal of 1 base from V and 2 bases from J, the junction contained 6 bases not matched to a gene. Germline V gene sequence: CDR1 SGHDT, CDR2 YYEEEE.

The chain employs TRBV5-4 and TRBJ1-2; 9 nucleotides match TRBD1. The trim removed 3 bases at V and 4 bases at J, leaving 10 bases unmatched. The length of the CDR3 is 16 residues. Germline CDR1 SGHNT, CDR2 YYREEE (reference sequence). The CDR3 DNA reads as TGTGCCAGCAGCTCTGCTGGGACAGGGAAGGGCTATGGCTACACCTTC. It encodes CASSSAGTGKGYGYTF.

The CDR3 bases are TGTGCCAGTAGTATTGGGTACTCTGGAAACACCATATATTTT. The encoded protein is CASSIGYSGNTIYF. The chain employs TRBV19 and TRBJ1-3, with no clear D. The germline V gene encodes CDR1 LNHDA and CDR2 SQIVND (reference sequence). V was pared by 3 bases and J by 0 bases, with 6 bases between. The CDR3 length is 14 residues.

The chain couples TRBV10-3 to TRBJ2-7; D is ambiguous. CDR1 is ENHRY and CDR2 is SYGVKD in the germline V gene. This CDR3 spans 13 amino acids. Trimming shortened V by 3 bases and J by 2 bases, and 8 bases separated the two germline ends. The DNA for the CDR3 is TGTGCCATCAGTGACAGTTGGGCCTACGAGCAGTACTTC. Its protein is CAISDSWAYEQYF.

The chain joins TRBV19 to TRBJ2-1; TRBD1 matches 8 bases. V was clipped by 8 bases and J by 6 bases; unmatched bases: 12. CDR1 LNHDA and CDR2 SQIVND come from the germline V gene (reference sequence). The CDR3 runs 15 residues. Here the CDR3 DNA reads TGTGCCAGTTCCAGCGACAGGGGACCGGGCAATGAGCAGTTCTTC. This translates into CASSSDRGPGNEQFF.

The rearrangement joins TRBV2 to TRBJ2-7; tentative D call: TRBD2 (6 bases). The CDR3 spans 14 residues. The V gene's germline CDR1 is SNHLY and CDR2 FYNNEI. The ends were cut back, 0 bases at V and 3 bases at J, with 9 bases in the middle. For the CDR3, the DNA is TGTGCCAGCAGTGAAGCGCCGGACTACTACGAGCAGTACTTC. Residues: CASSEAPDYYEQYF.

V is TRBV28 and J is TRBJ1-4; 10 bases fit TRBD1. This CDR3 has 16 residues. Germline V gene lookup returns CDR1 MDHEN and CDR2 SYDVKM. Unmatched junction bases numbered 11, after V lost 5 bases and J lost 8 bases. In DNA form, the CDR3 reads TGTGCCAGCAGTCAACTATCCGGGACAGGGGACGAAAAACTGTTTTTT. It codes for CASSQLSGTGDEKLFF.

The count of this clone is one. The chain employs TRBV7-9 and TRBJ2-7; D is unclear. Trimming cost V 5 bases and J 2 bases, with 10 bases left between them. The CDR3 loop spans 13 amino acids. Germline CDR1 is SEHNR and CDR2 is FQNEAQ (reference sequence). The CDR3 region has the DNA TGTGCCAGCAGCAACCGCGTAGCCTACGAGCAGTACTTC. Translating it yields CASSNRVAYEQYF.

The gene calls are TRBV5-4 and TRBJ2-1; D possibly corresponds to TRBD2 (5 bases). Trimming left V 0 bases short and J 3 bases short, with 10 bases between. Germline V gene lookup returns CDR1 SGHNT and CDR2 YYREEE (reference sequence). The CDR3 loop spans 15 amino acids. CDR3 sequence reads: CASSLGLLDYNEQFF. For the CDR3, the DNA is TGTGCCAGCAGCTTGGGGTTACTAGACTACAATGAGCAGTTCTTC. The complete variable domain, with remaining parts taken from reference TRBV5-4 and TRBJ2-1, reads ETGVTQSPTHLIKTRGQQVTLRCSSQSGHNTVSWYQQALGQGPQFIFQYYREEENGRGNFPPRFSGLQFPNYSSELNVNALELDDSALYLCASSLGLLDYNEQFFGPGTRLTVL.

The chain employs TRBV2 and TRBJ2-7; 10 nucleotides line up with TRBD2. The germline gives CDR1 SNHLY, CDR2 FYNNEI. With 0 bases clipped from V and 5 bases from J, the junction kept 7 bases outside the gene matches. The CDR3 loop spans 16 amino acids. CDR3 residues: CASSEALASGSHEQYF. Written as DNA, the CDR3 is TGTGCCAGCAGTGAAGCGTTAGCTAGCGGGAGCCACGAGCAGTACTTC.